This T cell receptor (beta chain) emerged from a study of blood T cell repertoires in COVID-19 (dated by TCRdb to about 2020). Broadly, across the study: Collaborator samples came from the United States, Italy and Spain and covered acute and convalescent phases of COVID-19. Deeply sampled blood TCRbeta repertoires from subjects exposed to, actively infected with, or recovered from COVID-19 were included in the dataset. Sample metadata almost always included a de-identified subject ID, COVID-19 status, age in years and sex. The repertoires were made available in a free public database intended to serve as a resource for research on the immune response to SARS-CoV-2. The samples were drawn from two sources: the first 160 participants of the ongoing ImmuneRACE study, and 1,000 to 1,500 subjects contributed by 6 global collaborators. HLA class I and class II types, where available, came from metadata supplied by the sample provider rather than from assay-based typing. The material from the prospective study consisted of cDNA or gDNA derived from T cells, B-cell-depleted T cells, or PBMCs.

TCRbeta CDR3 regions were amplified from genomic DNA by means of the immunoSEQ Assay, a bias-controlled multiplex PCR. The published analysis was carried out like this. The number of nucleated cells in each sample was estimated by amplification of reference gene primers within the assay. To quantify the absolute abundance of each unique TCRbeta CDR3 rearrangement, sequence reads were collapsed and filtered. For each sample, productive Simpson clonality was calculated by taking the square root of Simpson's diversity index across productive rearrangements. Held by TCRdb, this immuneACCESS table contains in-frame sequences only and omits some clones. Under half of the omission traces to an unresolved V gene where checked; the cause of the rest is unknown. V, J and clone size are taken as reported in that table, and D and trimming were inferred from the DNA itself. For this sample the table gives some 11,000 clones, of which 80% to 85% were detected only once. The top ten hold around 7.7% of the sample.

Concerning this clone: This receptor's antigen is unknown. The sample holds no much larger clone one base away, and base qualities are not on file.

What the study reported, not specific to this receptor: The quantity of clinical and demographic metadata differed by source and by participant and was supplied without curation.

Collaborating institutions collected whole blood in K2EDTA tubes following their own protocols. For TCRbeta analysis, collaborators shipped samples in one of three forms: frozen whole blood, isolated PBMCs, or DNA extracted from either of those sample types. The TCR was taken from a man between 65 and 85 years old with active COVID-19. Sequencing was carried out using peripheral blood.

The CDR3 protein is CARAGCTDTQYF. The base sequence is TGCGCCAGAGCAGGATGTACAGATACGCAGTATTTT. The chain uses TRBV23-1 and TRBJ2-3; the D gene assignment is ambiguous. TRBV23-1 counts as an open reading frame of uncertain function. V and J are truncated by 9 bases and 3 bases respectively, leaving an intervening sequence of 10 bases. Counted from cysteine to phenylalanine, this CDR3 has 12 amino acids. Only the CDR3 region is kept as DNA, spanning 36 bases read in frame from base 1.